Listed here are 32 T cell receptor beta chains from one sample, sequenced in a study of cytomegalovirus exposure and HLA in healthy donors. Primers: 60 Vbeta forward and 13 Jbeta reverse. Sequenced by immunoSEQ multiplex PCR; TCRdb stores in-frame clones only, minus some. The table lists about 110,000 clones, approximately 70% of them singletons. The specimen was PBMCs. The source of these receptors is a man aged 25-40 years in good health and CMV-seropositive.

Comment on this clone: The junction and the germline gene differ at one end; a read error may be behind it. The rearrangement uses TRBV11-3 and TRBJ1-2; tentatively, D is TRBD1 (6 bases). The CDR3 consists of 12 residues. Per the germline V gene, CDR1 is SGHNT and CDR2 is YENEEA. The CDR3 sequence: CASSSRGGAVRF. The CDR3 coding sequence is TGTGCCAGCAGCTCCCGGGGGGGGGCTGTTCGGTTC.

The V and J genes are TRBV29-1 and TRBJ2-1; 9 nucleotides line up with TRBD2. Trimming cost V 4 bases and J 6 bases; bases outside gene matches: 4. The CDR3 is 13 amino acids. CDR1 SQVTM and CDR2 ANQGSEA come from the germline V gene. CDR3 sequence reads: CSVVAGGPNEQFF. The DNA of the CDR3 is TGCAGCGTTGTTGCGGGAGGGCCCAATGAGCAGTTCTTC.

The chain combines TRBV11-2 with TRBJ2-7; tentative D call: TRBD2 (6 bases). There are 18 residues in the CDR3. Between the trimmed V and J ends, which lost 0 bases and 2 bases, there was a span of 20 bases. CDR1 is SGHAT and CDR2 is FQNNGV in the germline V gene. CDR3 in amino acids: CASSLDLIWGGGTYEQYF. As DNA, the CDR3 is TGTGCCAGCAGCTTAGATCTAATCTGGGGCGGAGGGACCTACGAGCAGTACTTC.

The chain couples TRBV6-6 to TRBJ1-3; no reliable D call. Per the germline V gene, CDR1 is MNHNY and CDR2 is SVGAGI (reference sequence). V gave up 0 bases and J gave up 0 bases, with 9 bases separating them. CDR3 length: 16 amino acids. CDR3 bases: TGTGCCAGCAGTTACTCGCGGGTTTCCTCTGGAAACACCATATATTTT. Translation: CASSYSRVSSGNTIYF.

The gene calls are TRBV5-4 and TRBJ2-7; D call uncertain. This CDR3 has 12 residues. Trimming took off 2 bases at V and 4 bases at J, with 7 bases between the two ends. CDR1 SGHNT and CDR2 YYREEE come from the germline V gene (reference sequence). CDR3 sequence: CASSLSDYEQYF. The CDR3 bases are TGTGCCAGCAGCTTAAGCGATTACGAGCAGTACTTC.

This sequence joins TRBV14 and TRBJ2-7; unclear D gene. This CDR3 region has 13 residues. V lost 4 bases and J lost 2, with 9 bases in between. Germline V CDR1 and CDR2: SGHDN, FVKESK. The CDR3 loop reads CASSLSGTYEQYF. DNA for the CDR3: TGTGCCAGCAGCCTTTCAGGCACCTACGAGCAGTACTTC.

The V call is TRBV28, the J call TRBJ1-5, with 9 bases matching TRBD1. The length of the CDR3 is 18 residues. Trimming took 6 bases from V and 0 from J; bases not matched to a gene: 12. Germline-derived CDR1 and CDR2 are MDHEN and SYDVKM. CDR3: CASRRTGALTGSNQPQHF. Here the CDR3 DNA reads TGTGCCAGCAGGAGGACAGGGGCCTTAACCGGTAGCAATCAGCCCCAGCATTTT.

The chain is built from TRBV9 and TRBJ2-3, with TRBD2 matching over 11 bases. Trimming took 4 bases from V and 5 from J; bases not matched to a gene: 9. The germline gives CDR1 SGDLS, CDR2 YYNGEE. This CDR3 spans 16 amino acids. Here the CDR3 reads CASSSTSGVLGDTQYF. CDR3 nucleotides: TGTGCCAGCAGCTCGACTAGCGGGGTTTTAGGAGATACGCAGTATTTT.

CDR3 in amino acids: CASSSYRGGSSGNTIYF. The CDR3 region has the DNA TGCGCCAGCAGCTCCTACAGGGGTGGGAGCTCTGGAAACACCATATATTTT. The chain couples TRBV5-1 to TRBJ1-3, with TRBD1 identical over 7 bases. Trimming removed 3 bases from V and 0 bases from J; junction bases left unmatched: 9. Germline V gene lookup returns CDR1 SGHRS and CDR2 YFSETQ. There are 17 residues in the CDR3. The full variable domain, in which reference TRBV5-1 and TRBJ1-3 provide the parts outside the CDR3, is KAGVTQTPRYLIKTRGQQVTLSCSPISGHRSVSWYQQTPGQGLQFLFEYFSETQRNKGNFPGRFSGRQFSNSRSEMNVSTLELGDSALYLCASSSYRGGSSGNTIYFGEGSWLTVV.

CDR3 residues: CASSIDRWTGRPGANVLTF. The CDR3 DNA follows: TGTGCCAGTAGTATAGATCGTTGGACAGGTCGACCTGGGGCCAACGTCCTGACTTTC. V gene TRBV19 combines with J gene TRBJ2-6, with 7 bases matching TRBD1. Germline V gene data show CDR1 as LNHDA and CDR2 as SQIVND (reference sequence). CDR3 length equals 19 residues. J was trimmed by 2 bases and V by 0 bases; bases with no gene match: 10.

J is TRBJ1-4 and V is TRBV6-6, with 8 positions matching TRBD1. Trimming at V came to 6 bases and at J to 8 bases, leaving 8 bases not matched to a gene. The length of the CDR3 is 14 residues. Germline V gives CDR1 MNHNY, CDR2 SVGAGI (reference sequence). The CDR3 is CASSLRGLGEKLFF. CDR3 nucleotide sequence: TGTGCCAGCAGCCTCAGGGGGCTCGGGGAAAAACTGTTTTTT.

This clone came up once. This chain connects TRBV12-5 to TRBJ2-1; no definite D call. Per the germline V gene, CDR1 is LGHNT and CDR2 is FRNRAP. The CDR3 runs 11 residues. The germline V and J ends were trimmed by 6 bases and 10 bases, with 10 bases remaining between them. DNA of the CDR3: TGTGCTAGTGGCTCCCACGAGGAGCAGTTCTTC. This codes for CASGSHEEQFF. The variable domain in full, completed from reference TRBV12-5 and TRBJ2-1, reads DARVTQTPRHKVTEMGQEVTMRCQPILGHNTVFWYRQTMMQGLELLAYFRNRAPLDDSGMPKDRFSAEMPDATLATLKIQPSEPRDSAVYFCASGSHEEQFFGPGTRLTVL.

This clone was counted between two and nine times. The chain couples TRBV5-1 to TRBJ2-3; 9 bases map to TRBD2. The CDR3 is 15 amino acids. Germline CDR1 and CDR2: SGHRS and YFSETQ. The V segment lost 1 base and the J segment 5 bases; nucleotides outside the gene matches: 5. CDR3 protein: CASSLTRGGQDTQYF. In nucleotides, the CDR3 is TGCGCCAGCAGCTTGACGCGGGGGGGCCAAGATACGCAGTATTTT.

This chain joins TRBV18 and TRBJ2-1; the D is unclear. The ends were cut back, 0 bases at V and 0 bases at J, with 3 bases in the middle. The germline CDR1 and CDR2 sequences are KGHSH and LQKENI. This CDR3 comprises 14 residues. The CDR3 sequence is CASSPPSSYNEQFF. The CDR3 nucleotides are TGTGCCAGCTCACCACCGAGCTCCTACAATGAGCAGTTCTTC.

This clone has only one observation. The chain joins TRBV2 to TRBJ2-7; 7 bases are a match to TRBD2. CDR1 and CDR2 from the germline V gene are SNHLY and FYNNEI. The CDR3 contains 15 residues. V gave up 7 bases and J gave up 7 bases; unmatched junction bases: 16. This chain's CDR3 is CASTGGTTVYVEQYF. CDR3 bases: TGTGCCAGCACGGGTGGGACTACCGTTTACGTGGAGCAGTACTTC.

This clone was detected only once. The V call is TRBV7-9, the J call TRBJ2-7; D is ambiguous. V lost 3 bases and J lost 4, with 10 bases in between. The CDR3 sequence is 13 residues long. Germline CDR1 is SEHNR and CDR2 is FQNEAQ (reference sequence). The CDR3 sequence is CASSFRLRYEQYF. Here the CDR3 DNA reads TGTGCCAGCAGCTTCAGGCTCCGATACGAGCAGTACTTC.

The CDR3 is CASTGLGEPGFF. The CDR3 DNA reads as TGCGCCAGCACCGGACTAGGAGAGCCGGGGTTCTTC. The rearrangement links TRBV23-1 to TRBJ2-1; the match to TRBD2 covers 7 bases. TRBV23-1 is an ORF, and what it does is uncertain. V dropped 7 bases and J dropped 15; count of bases not matched to a gene: 12. The length of the CDR3 is 12 residues.

The table lists this clone with a few counts. CDR3 sequence (DNA): TGTGCCAGTAGATTGGCTGGAGAGACCCAGTACTTC. Amino acids: CASRLAGETQYF. The chain carries TRBV19 and TRBJ2-5; D remains ambiguous. Germline CDR1 reads LNHDA; CDR2 reads SQIVND (reference sequence). Trimming cost V 6 bases and J 4 bases, with 9 bases left between them. The CDR3 is made up of 12 amino acids.

This clone was seen only a few times. At one end, the junction sequence differs from germline, possibly due to a read error. The J gene is TRBJ1-6, the V gene TRBV5-6, with a weak D call TRBD1 (5 bases). The CDR3 has 16 residues. CDR1 and CDR2 (germline): SGHDT, YYEEEE. Here the CDR3 reads CASSFRGYSYNSPPHF. The CDR3 region has the DNA TGTGCCAGCAGCTTTCGGGGGTACTCCTATAATTCACCCCCCCACTTT.

This clone was counted only a few times. The chain has TRBV9 and TRBJ1-1; no definite D call. CDR1 is SGDLS, CDR2 YYNGEE, per germline. Between the trimmed V and J ends, which lost 3 bases and 2 bases, there was a span of 11 bases. The CDR3 spans 14 residues. The CDR3 loop reads CASSAGYLNTEAFF. The CDR3, as DNA: TGTGCCAGCAGCGCGGGGTATTTAAACACTGAAGCTTTCTTT. Complete variable domain (other parts from reference TRBV9 and TRBJ1-1): DSGVTQTPKHLITATGQRVTLRCSPRSGDLSVYWYQQSLDQGLQFLIQYYNGEERAKGNILERFSAQQFPDLHSELNLSSLELGDSALYFCASSAGYLNTEAFFGQGTRLTVV.

The gene calls are TRBV27 and TRBJ1-3; TRBD1 matches 8 bases. The CDR3 length is 14 residues. The trim removed 4 bases at V and 6 bases at J, leaving 5 bases unmatched. Germline assignment: CDR1 MNHEY and CDR2 SMNVEV (reference sequence). DNA of the CDR3: TGTGCCAGCAGTTCCGAGGACAGGGAAAACACCATATATTTT. Translation gives CASSSEDRENTIYF.

This chain uses TRBV19 with TRBJ1-1, with D perhaps matching TRBD1 (6 bases). This CDR3 is 18 amino acids long. V was trimmed by 4 bases and J by 2 bases, leaving 23 bases between them. CDR1 is LNHDA and CDR2 is SQIVND in the germline V gene (reference sequence). The CDR3 nucleotides read TGTGCCAGTAGTAAAAGGGGGGGACGGGCGGTGGGAAACACTGAAGCTTTCTTT. This gives the protein CASSKRGGRAVGNTEAFF.

The sample holds one count of this clone. The chain links TRBV11-2 to TRBJ2-5; TRBD2 matches at 14 bases. Germline trimming cut 0 bases from V and 6 bases from J; bases unmatched to any gene: 6. The CDR3 extends over 17 amino acids. Germline lookup yields CDR1 SGHAT and CDR2 FQNNGV. Here the CDR3 DNA reads TGTGCCAGCAGCTTAGAAGTGACTAGCGGGGGGGCGCAGACCCAGTACTTC. It encodes CASSLEVTSGGAQTQYF.

This chain connects TRBV15 to TRBJ1-1; D is uncertain. V gave up 0 bases and J gave up 3 bases, with 11 bases separating them. The CDR3 is made up of 15 amino acids. Per germline, CDR1 LNHNV and CDR2 YYDKDF (reference sequence). Here the CDR3 DNA reads TGTGCCACCAGCAGAGATCTTTCGTCGGACACTGAAGCTTTCTTT. Protein sequence: CATSRDLSSDTEAFF.

The chain uses TRBV9 and TRBJ2-3; D uncertain. Germline V gene lookup returns CDR1 SGDLS and CDR2 YYNGEE. This CDR3 is built from 12 residues. V lost 3 bases and J lost 5, with 7 bases in between. CDR3 region: CASSAQKDTQYF. DNA of the CDR3: TGTGCCAGCAGCGCCCAAAAAGATACGCAGTATTTT. Variable domain in full (rest from reference TRBV9 and TRBJ2-3): DSGVTQTPKHLITATGQRVTLRCSPRSGDLSVYWYQQSLDQGLQFLIQYYNGEERAKGNILERFSAQQFPDLHSELNLSSLELGDSALYFCASSAQKDTQYFGPGTRLTVL.

In nucleotides, the CDR3 is TGTGCTAGTGCCAACCCCGGACAGGGCAGCCCCTTACCTAATCAGCCCCAGCATTTT. Translated: CASANPGQGSPLPNQPQHF. V and J are TRBV12-5 and TRBJ1-5, with 8 bases that match TRBD1. The germline V gene encodes CDR1 LGHNT and CDR2 FRNRAP. The V and J ends lost 7 bases and 4 bases, in that order; junction bases with no gene match: 21. The CDR3 runs to 19 residues.

The V call is TRBV5-8, the J call TRBJ2-7, with 8 bases matching TRBD2. The ends lost 1 base at V and 6 bases at J; junction bases unmatched: 6. CDR3 length: 14 amino acids. Germline CDR1 and CDR2: SGHTS and YDEGEE. CDR3 nucleotides: TGTGCCAGCAGCTTGCGGGGGGGCGGGATCGAGCAGTACGTC. Translated, it gives CASSLRGGGIEQYV.

This clone was observed a single time. The chain employs TRBV6-1 and TRBJ1-1; D unresolved. Germline CDR1 is MNHNS and CDR2 is SASEGT. The length of the CDR3 is 15 residues. Deletions cut 2 bases from V and 1 base from J, with 11 bases between. The chain's CDR3 is CASSEYLRGNTEAFF. CDR3 in DNA: TGTGCCAGCAGTGAATACCTCCGCGGGAACACTGAAGCTTTCTTT.

This chain uses TRBV5-4 with TRBJ2-3, with TRBD1 matching 10 bases. V lost 0 bases and J lost 2; bases outside the gene matches: 6. Per germline, CDR1 SGHNT and CDR2 YYREEE (reference sequence). This CDR3 is built from 17 residues. CDR3 residues: CASSLGNDRGLTDTQYF. The DNA of the CDR3 is TGTGCCAGCAGCTTGGGGAATGACAGGGGGCTCACAGATACGCAGTATTTT.

The chain combines TRBV19 with TRBJ1-1; 7 nucleotides match TRBD1. Losses at the gene ends were 3 bases for V and 1 base for J; bases not matched to a gene: 2. The length of the CDR3 is 14 residues. The germline V gene has CDR1 LNHDA and CDR2 SQIVND (reference sequence). CDR3 sequence (DNA): TGTGCCAGTAGTATTTACAGGGGGAACACTGAAGCTTTCTTT. Translation: CASSIYRGNTEAFF.

This clone was counted a few times. V usage is TRBV10-2 and J usage is TRBJ2-7; the match to TRBD1 covers 9 bases. The CDR3 loop spans 17 amino acids. V trimming: 0 bases; J trimming: 3 bases; junction bases outside the gene matches: 9. Germline V CDR1 and CDR2: WSHSY, SAAADI. The CDR3 loop reads CASSESTPRQGGYEQYV. CDR3 bases: TGCGCCAGCAGTGAGTCGACTCCTAGACAGGGGGGCTACGAGCAGTACGTC.

This rearrangement joins TRBV6-4 to TRBJ2-1; 10 bases agree with TRBD1. V dropped 4 bases and J dropped 4; count of bases not matched to a gene: 4. The CDR3 runs 15 residues. The germline CDR1 and CDR2 sequences are MRHNA and SNTAGT. The CDR3 nucleotides read TGTGCCAGCAGTGGGGGGACAGGGGAGTACAATGAGCAGTTCTTC. Its translation is CASSGGTGEYNEQFF.